This T cell receptor (beta chain) derives from a study of blood T cell repertoires in COVID-19. Study overall: Donors in the United States, Italy and Spain gave samples during acute or convalescent COVID-19. The analysed material was cDNA or gDNA that came from T cells, B-cell-depleted T cells, or PBMCs.

Under the authors' procedure: Amplification of reference gene primers was used by the study to estimate nucleated cell counts. The table came from immunoSEQ multiplex PCR; TCRdb's copy has only in-frame clones and leaves some out. The V and J calls and clone size are taken from that table; D and trimming were inferred from the DNA. Found here are tens of thousands of clones, 88% of them singletons; the top ten hold approximately 5.5%. The CDR3 sequence is 16 residues long. Germline V gene sequence: CDR1 SGHVS, CDR2 FQNEAQ. Germline trimming cut 3 bases from V and 6 bases from J; bases unmatched to any gene: 10.

The sample taken for sequencing was peripheral blood. The chain carries TRBV7-8 and TRBJ2-7, with TRBD2 matching 11 bases. This receptor was obtained from a human donor in a cohort sampled during active COVID-19. CDR3 sequence: CASSFSRLAGLSEQYF. In DNA form, the CDR3 reads TGTGCCAGCAGCTTTTCCCGACTAGCGGGGCTTTCCGAGCAGTACTTC.